This passage covers 21 T cell receptor beta chains from one sample sequenced in a study of CD8+ T cells in alopecia areata. In each case, RNA was isolated and then reverse transcribed into cDNA as the sequencing template. Sequencing was performed with immunoSEQ multiplex PCR; in TCRdb, only in-frame clones are kept and a portion is missing. The table shows 140,000 to 150,000 clones, with 54% occurring only once. The treatment is: oral pan-JAK inhibitor, 5-10 mg twice daily. The specimen was CD8+ T cells sorted from blood, collected at week 4, from a patient treated with tofacitinib. Source of these receptors: a human donor with alopecia areata.

The chain couples TRBV2 to TRBJ1-5; D gene unclear. Deletions cut 6 bases from V and 0 bases from J, with 12 bases between. The CDR3 has 15 amino acids. The germline CDR1 and CDR2 sequences are SNHLY and FYNNEI. CDR3 region: CASSGFDYSNQPQHF. CDR3 DNA: TGTGCCAGCAGCGGGTTTGACTATAGCAATCAGCCCCAGCATTTT.

This chain uses TRBV19 with TRBJ2-3; 10 bases are a match to TRBD2. Per the germline V gene, CDR1 is LNHDA and CDR2 is SQIVND (reference sequence). This CDR3 spans 14 amino acids. The V segment lost 10 bases and the J segment 0 bases; nucleotides outside the gene matches: 4. This CDR3 reads CATGLAESTDTQYF. Written as DNA, the CDR3 is TGTGCCACCGGACTAGCGGAAAGCACAGATACGCAGTATTTT.

J is TRBJ1-2 and V is TRBV10-3; the D gene is possibly TRBD1 (5 bases). Germline V gene lookup returns CDR1 ENHRY and CDR2 SYGVKD. The CDR3 is 14 residues long. Trimming removed 2 bases at V and 4 bases at J, with 11 bases between. CDR3 residues: CAISERGPVYGYTF. CDR3 DNA: TGTGCCATCAGTGAGCGGGGACCGGTCTATGGCTACACCTTC.

The V call is TRBV7-9, the J call TRBJ2-2, with D possibly matching TRBD2 (5 bases). Germline V CDR1 and CDR2: SEHNR, FQNEAQ (reference sequence). The CDR3 covers 14 residues. V was shortened by 5 bases and J by 6 bases, with 13 bases between the two germline ends. Here the CDR3 reads CASSQWGDPGELFF. CDR3 nucleotide sequence: TGTGCCAGCAGCCAATGGGGAGATCCCGGGGAGCTGTTTTTT. Variable domain in full (rest from reference TRBV7-9 and TRBJ2-2): DTGVSQNPRHKITKRGQNVTFRCDPISEHNRLYWYRQTLGQGPEFLTYFQNEAQLEKSRLLSDRFSAERPKGSFSTLEIQRTEQGDSAMYLCASSQWGDPGELFFGEGSRLTVL.

This chain connects TRBV13 to TRBJ1-5; the D is unclear. Germline loops: CDR1 PRHDT, CDR2 FYEKMQ (reference sequence). The ends were cut back, 4 bases at V and 4 bases at J, with 11 bases in the middle. This CDR3 has 14 amino acids. CDR3 loop: CASSSLRGNQPQHF. The CDR3 DNA is TGTGCCAGCAGCTCCCTGAGAGGTAATCAGCCCCAGCATTTT.

The J gene is TRBJ1-2, the V gene TRBV30; D not resolved. The CDR3 loop spans 18 amino acids. Germline CDR1 GTSNPN, CDR2 SVGIG (reference sequence). V dropped 4 bases and J dropped 0 bases, with 24 bases sitting between them. The CDR3 nucleotides are TGTGCCTGGATCGGGATGGAGGAGCGCAGCCTGGCTAACTATGGCTACACCTTC. Protein product: CAWIGMEERSLANYGYTF.

This clone turned up a few times. V usage is TRBV7-2 and J usage is TRBJ1-5; D might be TRBD1 (6 bases). CDR3 length: 17 residues. The V gene's germline CDR1 is SGHTA and CDR2 FQGNSA. Trimming took off 5 bases at V and 0 bases at J, with 17 bases between the two ends. CDR3 DNA sequence: TGTGCCAGCAGCCTACGAGGATGGACAGATAGCAATCAGCCCCAGCATTTT. It translates to CASSLRGWTDSNQPQHF.

The V and J genes are TRBV30 and TRBJ2-3; weak D call: TRBD1 (5 bases). CDR3 length: 14 residues. From germline, CDR1 is GTSNPN and CDR2 SVGIG (reference sequence). The V end was cut by 4 bases, the J end by 0 bases, with 11 bases between. The CDR3 bases are TGTGCCTGGACGTGGGGCAAGAGCACAGATACGCAGTATTTT. It yields the protein CAWTWGKSTDTQYF.

The chain couples TRBV30 to TRBJ2-7; D is unclear. Germline CDR1 and CDR2: GTSNPN and SVGIG (reference sequence). The CDR3 spans 12 residues. Trimming shortened V by 0 bases and J by 2 bases, and 5 bases separated the two germline ends. Written as DNA, the CDR3 is TGTGCCTGGAGTGTAGCCCCCTACGAGCAGTACTTC. This codes for CAWSVAPYEQYF.

The chain joins TRBV7-6 to TRBJ1-1; no firm D call. The CDR3 extends over 13 amino acids. V was pared by 5 bases and J by 7 bases, with 14 bases between. CDR1 and CDR2 from the germline V gene are SGHVS and FNYEAQ. As DNA, the CDR3 is TGTGCCAGCAGCCCCCCGGAAATGAGTGAAGCTTTCTTT. It specifies CASSPPEMSEAFF.

The chain employs TRBV25-1 and TRBJ1-2; D not resolved. This CDR3 is built from 13 residues. Germline V gives CDR1 MGHDK, CDR2 SYGVNS. V lost 7 bases and J 4 bases, leaving 13 bases between the germline ends. The DNA for the CDR3 is TGTGCCAGCACCTTACCCCCGCCCTATGGCTACACCTTC. Its protein is CASTLPPPYGYTF.

The table lists this clone with a few counts. The V gene is TRBV5-4, the J gene TRBJ1-1; possibly TRBD1 for D (5 bases). Trimming pared 2 bases from V and 0 bases from J, leaving 8 bases between. Germline V gene data show CDR1 as SGHNT and CDR2 as YYREEE (reference sequence). The CDR3 runs 14 residues. This CDR3 is CASSFGDVNTEAFF. The CDR3 DNA is TGTGCCAGCAGCTTTGGGGACGTGAACACTGAAGCTTTCTTT.

This clone was detected only a few times. The V call is TRBV13, the J call TRBJ2-3; D may correspond to TRBD1 or TRBD2 (5 bases each). Per the germline V gene, CDR1 is PRHDT and CDR2 is FYEKMQ (reference sequence). This CDR3 is 13 amino acids long. The V gene lost 5 bases and the J gene lost 4 bases, with 10 bases spanning the gap. CDR3 in DNA: TGTGCCAGCAGCGAGGGGTTCTCAGATACGCAGTATTTT. Amino acid sequence: CASSEGFSDTQYF.

This clone was seen a handful of times. The chain joins TRBV4-3 to TRBJ2-5; D gene uncertain. Germline V gives CDR1 LGHNA, CDR2 YSLEER. The CDR3 length is 13 residues. V was shortened by 0 bases and J by 3 bases, with 5 bases between the two germline ends. The DNA of the CDR3 is TGCGCCAGCAGCCAAGATATGGAAGAGACCCAGTACTTC. As protein: CASSQDMEETQYF.

This sequence joins TRBV7-3 and TRBJ2-5; D is tentatively TRBD1 or TRBD2 (5 bases each). The CDR3 runs to 13 residues. Deletions cut 5 bases from V and 1 base from J, with 8 bases between. Per germline, CDR1 SGHTA and CDR2 FQGTGA. In nucleotides, the CDR3 is TGTGCCAGCAGCCCCGGGGCCCAAGAGACCCAGTACTTC. Protein: CASSPGAQETQYF. Using reference TRBV7-3 and TRBJ2-5 for the parts outside the CDR3, the full variable domain is GAGVSQTPSNKVTEKGKYVELRCDPISGHTALYWYRQSLGQGPEFLIYFQGTGAADDSGLPNDRFFAVRPEGSVSTLKIQRTERGDSAVYLCASSPGAQETQYFGPGTRLLVL.

A few counts support this clone. Given a much more abundant clone one base away, this may be a read error. Additional DNA sequences in this sample encode the identical CDR3. The genes are TRBV4-1 and TRBJ2-5; TRBD2 matches at 9 bases. CDR3 length: 15 amino acids. V lost 0 bases, J lost 1 base, and 0 bases stayed unmatched. Germline V gene lookup returns CDR1 MGHRA and CDR2 YSYEKL. The DNA of the CDR3 is TGCGCCAGCAGCCAAGAGCGGGGGGGCCAAGAGACCCAGTACTTC. Protein: CASSQERGGQETQYF.

The rearrangement links TRBV4-1 to TRBJ2-1; TRBD2 is a possible D gene (6 bases). Germline CDR1 reads MGHRA; CDR2 reads YSYEKL. This CDR3 has 17 amino acids. V lost 1 base to trimming and J lost 5 bases, with 18 bases between them. The CDR3 sequence is CASSQGPAGRVNNEQFF. The DNA of the CDR3 is TGCGCCAGCAGCCAAGGCCCGGCGGGGCGGGTCAACAATGAGCAGTTCTTC.

This clone was counted a few times. V and J are TRBV27 and TRBJ2-7; D may be TRBD1 (6 bases). Germline lookup yields CDR1 MNHEY and CDR2 SMNVEV (reference sequence). This CDR3 is built from 13 residues. Trimming left V 5 bases short and J 7 bases short, with 15 bases between. CDR3 coding DNA: TGTGCCAGCAGTAGGACACGAGGGGGAGAGCAGTACTTC. It encodes CASSRTRGGEQYF.

About this clone itself: Other DNA sequences in the sample encode the same CDR3. This chain links TRBV20-1 with TRBJ2-1; 9 positions match TRBD1. Germline CDR1 is DFQATT and CDR2 is SNEGSKA (reference sequence). The CDR3 loop spans 11 amino acids. The V gene end was trimmed by 6 bases and the J gene end by 7 bases; junction bases not matched to a gene: 1. CDR3: CSADRGNEQFF. The CDR3 coding sequence is TGCAGTGCCGACAGGGGGAATGAGCAGTTCTTC.

This clone came up once. The J gene is TRBJ1-2, the V gene TRBV6-5; D is undetermined. The CDR3 runs 13 residues. Germline V gene sequence: CDR1 MNHEY, CDR2 SVGAGI. Trimming removed 0 bases from V and 4 bases from J, with 6 bases in between. DNA of the CDR3: TGTGCCAGCAGTTACTCGCTTCGCTATGGCTACACCTTC. The encoded protein is CASSYSLRYGYTF.

V and J are TRBV4-1 and TRBJ1-4, with D possibly TRBD1 on 6 matching bases. The germline V gene has CDR1 MGHRA and CDR2 YSYEKL. CDR3 length: 14 residues. V dropped 0 bases and J dropped 8 bases, with 10 bases sitting between them. This CDR3 is CASSQDEGDEKLFF. The CDR3 DNA follows: TGCGCCAGCAGCCAAGATGAGGGGGACGAAAAACTGTTTTTT.